These 32 T cell receptor beta chains were sequenced from one sample in a study of radiotherapy plus CTLA-4 blockade in lung cancer. The assay was immunoSEQ multiplex PCR, and TCRdb's table has in-frame clones only and misses some. Here the sample spans 27,000 or so clones, about four fifths being singletons. This material consisted of peripheral blood, taken from a patient treated with radiotherapy plus ipilimumab. Receptors originate from a human donor with non-small cell lung cancer that progressed on radiotherapy plus ipilimumab.

This clone was detected once. It is likely a read error, because the conserved phenylalanine at the end of the CDR3 is missing. V is TRBV4-3 and J is TRBJ1-2, with D uncertain. CDR1 LGHNA and CDR2 YSLEER come from the germline V gene. The CDR3 length is 14 residues. Trimming took off 0 bases at V and 4 bases at J, with 9 bases between the two ends. The CDR3 DNA sequence: TGCGCCAGCAGCCAAGAACGGTCTTCCTATGGCTACACCCTC. It is translated as CASSQERSSYGYTL.

The chain links TRBV28 to TRBJ1-5; D is ambiguous. Germline CDR1 is MDHEN and CDR2 is SYDVKM. Trimming took off 10 bases at V and 0 bases at J, with 13 bases between the two ends. CDR3 length: 14 amino acids. The CDR3 reads CATTSVISNQPQHF. The CDR3 nucleotides are TGTGCCACCACGTCGGTGATTAGCAATCAGCCCCAGCATTTT.

This chain joins TRBV9 and TRBJ2-1, with D unresolved. The CDR3 covers 13 residues. V gave up 0 bases and J gave up 9 bases, with 10 bases separating them. Germline CDR1 is SGDLS and CDR2 is YYNGEE. The CDR3 DNA reads as TGTGCCAGCAGCGTAGACCCGAAAGGTGAGCAGTTCTTC. Protein: CASSVDPKGEQFF.

This chain uses TRBV14 with TRBJ1-4; no reliable D call. The CDR3 covers 15 residues. The germline V gene encodes CDR1 SGHDN and CDR2 FVKESK. The germline V and J ends were trimmed by 1 base and 4 bases, with 10 bases remaining between them. CDR3 sequence: CASSQGGTFNEKLFF. In DNA form, the CDR3 reads TGTGCCAGCAGCCAAGGAGGCACATTTAATGAAAAACTGTTTTTT.

A few counts support this clone. This chain connects TRBV9 to TRBJ2-2, with D uncertain. Germline values: CDR1 SGDLS, CDR2 YYNGEE. V gave up 2 bases and J gave up 7 bases, with 12 bases separating them. CDR3 size: 14 residues. CDR3 in amino acids: CASSVGNQLGELFF. CDR3 DNA: TGTGCCAGCAGCGTGGGGAACCAGCTCGGGGAGCTGTTTTTT. Full variable domain (remainder filled in from reference TRBV9 and TRBJ2-2): DSGVTQTPKHLITATGQRVTLRCSPRSGDLSVYWYQQSLDQGLQFLIQYYNGEERAKGNILERFSAQQFPDLHSELNLSSLELGDSALYFCASSVGNQLGELFFGEGSRLTVL.

By frequency in the sample, this clone is medium-sized. The CDR3 protein is CASSQAPGRLRDEQYF. CDR3 DNA sequence: TGCGCCAGCAGCCAAGCCCCGGGACGGCTTCGGGACGAGCAGTACTTC. The chain uses TRBV4-1 and TRBJ2-7; the D call may be TRBD1 or TRBD2 (5 bases each). The V and J ends lost 1 base and 5 bases respectively, with 18 bases between them. This CDR3 has 16 residues. Germline V lookup: CDR1 MGHRA, CDR2 YSYEKL.

This clone appeared once. This chain links TRBV28 with TRBJ1-1; D possibly corresponds to TRBD1 (5 bases). Germline values: CDR1 MDHEN, CDR2 SYDVKM. V was shortened by 3 bases and J by 3 bases, with 14 bases between the two germline ends. The CDR3 totals 15 residues. The CDR3 sequence is CASSLGTLGDTEAFF. CDR3 bases: TGTGCCAGCAGTTTGGGCACTCTGGGGGACACTGAAGCTTTCTTT.

The V call is TRBV7-9, the J call TRBJ2-4; tentatively, D is TRBD1 or TRBD2 (5 bases each). This CDR3 spans 16 amino acids. Trimming left V 3 bases short and J 2 bases short, with 14 bases between. Germline V gene lookup returns CDR1 SEHNR and CDR2 FQNEAQ (reference sequence). The CDR3 DNA is TGTGCCAGCAGCTTGTTGGGGGTTGGTACCAAAAACATTCAGTACTTC. Amino acids: CASSLLGVGTKNIQYF.

The rearrangement uses TRBV6-1 and TRBJ1-2; 10 bases fit TRBD1. The V gene end was trimmed by 1 base and the J gene end by 3 bases; junction bases not matched to a gene: 8. CDR1 and CDR2 (germline): MNHNS, SASEGT. The length of the CDR3 is 17 residues. CDR3 residues: CASSEGVWDRGDYGYTF. The DNA of the CDR3 is TGTGCCAGCAGTGAAGGAGTTTGGGACAGGGGAGACTATGGCTACACCTTC.

The genes are TRBV19 and TRBJ2-1, with 8 bases matching TRBD2. The length of the CDR3 is 13 residues. Germline lookup yields CDR1 LNHDA and CDR2 SQIVND (reference sequence). V trimming: 7 bases; J trimming: 14 bases; junction bases outside the gene matches: 13. The CDR3 DNA is TGTGCCAGTACCCCCAGAGGCGGGGGGCGGGAGTTCTTC. Translated, it gives CASTPRGGGREFF.

The gene calls are TRBV5-6 and TRBJ2-5, with D uncertain. Germline V gene data show CDR1 as SGHDT and CDR2 as YYEEEE. V was cut by 1 base and J by 5 bases, with 9 bases left in between. This CDR3 region has 13 residues. CDR3 coding DNA: TGTGCCAGCAGCTTGTTCATGGAGGAGACCCAGTACTTC. This encodes CASSLFMEETQYF.

The genes are TRBV4-2 and TRBJ1-5; TRBD1 is a possible D gene (5 bases). Trimming stripped 0 bases from V and 6 bases from J, with 12 bases between. The germline gives CDR1 LGHNA, CDR2 YNFKEQ. CDR3 length: 15 amino acids. The CDR3 DNA is TGTGCCAGCAGCCAAGATCGGTCAGGGATTCAGCCCCAGCATTTT. Translation: CASSQDRSGIQPQHF.

This chain connects TRBV5-5 to TRBJ2-1; 13 positions agree with TRBD2. Per germline, CDR1 SGHKS and CDR2 YYEKEE (reference sequence). CDR3 length: 14 residues. V shed 7 bases, J shed 8 bases, and the junction held 6 bases outside the gene matches. Here the CDR3 reads CASRRTSGSYEQFF. The CDR3 nucleotides are TGTGCCAGCCGGAGGACTAGCGGGAGTTATGAGCAGTTCTTC.

J is TRBJ2-2 and V is TRBV5-6; 10 bases agree with TRBD1. The CDR3 contains 17 residues. Losses at the gene ends were 4 bases for V and 4 bases for J; bases not matched to a gene: 10. Per germline, CDR1 SGHDT and CDR2 YYEEEE. CDR3 protein: CASSLRDRGTITGELFF. CDR3 sequence (DNA): TGTGCCAGCAGCCTCAGGGACAGGGGAACGATCACCGGGGAGCTGTTTTTT.

The chain links TRBV18 to TRBJ2-3; the D gene is possibly TRBD2 (5 bases). CDR1 is KGHSH and CDR2 is LQKENI in the germline V gene. There are 15 residues in the CDR3. V lost 2 bases and J lost 1, with 10 bases in between. The CDR3 DNA is TGTGCCAGCTCACCAGTAGCGTTGGGCACAGATACGCAGTATTTT. This gives the protein CASSPVALGTDTQYF. Full variable domain (remainder filled in from reference TRBV18 and TRBJ2-3): NAGVMQNPRHLVRRRGQEARLRCSPMKGHSHVYWYRQLPEEGLKFMVYLQKENIIDESGMPKERFSAEFPKEGPSILRIQQVVRGDSAAYFCASSPVALGTDTQYFGPGTRLTVL.

The V gene is TRBV19, the J gene TRBJ2-3, with 7 bases fitting TRBD2. Germline V CDR1 and CDR2: LNHDA, SQIVND (reference sequence). With V trimmed by 2 bases and J by 5 bases, 7 bases remained unmatched. The CDR3 is 15 residues long. CDR3 in DNA: TGTGCCAGTAGTATAATAGCTAGCGGAAAAGATACGCAGTATTTT. Translation gives CASSIIASGKDTQYF.

This chain uses TRBV4-1 with TRBJ1-1; no definite D call. Germline V CDR1 and CDR2: MGHRA, YSYEKL. Trimming left V 0 bases short and J 1 base short, with 9 bases between. This CDR3 comprises 15 residues. The CDR3 DNA follows: TGCGCCAGCAGCCAAGAGACGGGCCGGAACACTGAAGCTTTCTTT. Translated: CASSQETGRNTEAFF.

This clone is medium-sized in the sample. This chain links TRBV7-2 with TRBJ2-7, with no clear D. The V end was cut by 5 bases, the J end by 6 bases, with 11 bases between. Per the germline V gene, CDR1 is SGHTA and CDR2 is FQGNSA. CDR3 length: 12 residues. CDR3 amino acids: CASSPVGGEQYF. The CDR3 nucleotides are TGTGCCAGCAGCCCCGTGGGCGGCGAGCAGTACTTC.

Written as DNA, the CDR3 is TGCAGCGTTGCCCACAGGGCAACTAATGAAAAACTGTTTTTT. The encoded protein is CSVAHRATNEKLFF. The V call is TRBV29-1, the J call TRBJ1-4; D is possibly TRBD1 (6 bases). V lost 4 bases, J lost 0 bases, and 9 bases lay in between. CDR3 length: 14 residues. The germline CDR1 and CDR2 sequences are SQVTM and ANQGSEA.

In its sample, this clone was seen a few times. The chain couples TRBV9 to TRBJ2-7, with TRBD1 matching 8 bases. The CDR3 runs to 13 residues. Germline loops: CDR1 SGDLS, CDR2 YYNGEE. V lost 2 bases, J lost 5 bases, and 3 bases stayed unmatched. The CDR3: CASSVVDRDEQYF. The CDR3 DNA reads TGTGCCAGCAGCGTGGTGGACAGGGACGAGCAGTACTTC.

This sequence joins TRBV5-6 and TRBJ2-7, with 9 bases matching TRBD2. V was pared by 4 bases and J by 0 bases, with 8 bases of the junction left unmatched. Per the germline V gene, CDR1 is SGHDT and CDR2 is YYEEEE. The CDR3 sequence is 16 residues long. In nucleotides, the CDR3 is TGTGCCAGCAGCCCGGAGGGTAGCGGGAGCTCCTACGAGCAGTACTTC. Amino acids: CASSPEGSGSSYEQYF.

This chain links TRBV1 with TRBJ1-4; the listed D gene, TRBD1, was not tested against the DNA. TRBV1 is a known pseudogene. CDR3 length: 16 residues. The CDR3 region is CTSSLEDWDRKEKLFF. The CDR3 DNA sequence: TGCACCAGCAGCCTGGAAGATTGGGACAGGAAAGAAAAACTGTTTTTT.

The J gene is TRBJ2-2, the V gene TRBV7-3; 7 bases match TRBD1. Trimming took 6 bases from V and 7 from J; bases not matched to a gene: 11. CDR1 and CDR2 from the germline V gene are SGHTA and FQGTGA. CDR3 length: 15 amino acids. The CDR3 DNA is TGTGCCAGCAGTCCCCAGCAGGGGGATAACGGGGAGCTGTTTTTT. Amino acid sequence: CASSPQQGDNGELFF.

This clone was counted only a few times. The chain recombines TRBV6-5 with TRBJ2-7, with D unresolved. This CDR3 contains 13 residues. V was clipped by 5 bases and J by 6 bases, with 14 bases between them. CDR1 and CDR2 from the germline V gene are MNHEY and SVGAGI. The CDR3 sequence is CASSRSGSSEQYF. Written as DNA, the CDR3 is TGTGCCAGCAGTCGCTCCGGGTCGAGCGAGCAGTACTTC.

The chain couples TRBV5-4 to TRBJ2-5; D is unclear. The V and J ends lost 4 bases and 5 bases respectively, with 9 bases between them. Per germline, CDR1 SGHNT and CDR2 YYREEE (reference sequence). CDR3 length equals 12 residues. The CDR3 sequence: CASSQGHETQYF. CDR3 nucleotide sequence: TGTGCCAGCAGCCAAGGGCACGAGACCCAGTACTTC.

V gene TRBV14 combines with J gene TRBJ1-1; no reliable D call. This CDR3 is 11 amino acids long. V gave up 5 bases and J gave up 7 bases, with 8 bases separating them. Germline V gene sequence: CDR1 SGHDN, CDR2 FVKESK. CDR3 nucleotides: TGTGCCAGCAGCATCTCAGGTGAAGCTTTCTTT. This translates into CASSISGEAFF. The whole variable domain, remainder taken from reference TRBV14 and TRBJ1-1, is EAGVTQFPSHSVIEKGQTVTLRCDPISGHDNLYWYRRVMGKEIKFLLHFVKESKQDESGMPNNRFLAERTGGTYSTLKVQPAELEDSGVYFCASSISGEAFFGQGTRLTVV.

This clone was counted once. The chain employs TRBV27 and TRBJ1-1; D is ambiguous. Trimming removed 5 bases from V and 6 bases from J, with 10 bases in between. The CDR3 is 12 amino acids. Germline V gene sequence: CDR1 MNHEY, CDR2 SMNVEV (reference sequence). The chain's CDR3 is CASSTGRAEAFF. The CDR3 bases are TGTGCCAGCAGTACCGGACGGGCTGAAGCTTTCTTT.

This clone came up a few times. This chain joins TRBV4-1 and TRBJ1-3, with D unresolved. The CDR3 runs 17 residues. The germline V gene encodes CDR1 MGHRA and CDR2 YSYEKL. Deletions cut 4 bases from V and 0 bases from J, with 16 bases between. CDR3 protein: CASSLVGVAISGNTIYF. CDR3 sequence (DNA): TGCGCCAGCAGCCTTGTTGGAGTCGCGATCTCTGGAAACACCATATATTTT.

This sequence joins TRBV7-3 and TRBJ1-2, with unresolved D. CDR3 length: 12 amino acids. Germline assignment: CDR1 SGHTA and CDR2 FQGTGA. Trimming removed 5 bases from V and 7 bases from J, with 11 bases in between. CDR3: CASSGGVGGYTF. The CDR3 DNA sequence: TGTGCCAGCAGCGGCGGGGTAGGTGGCTACACCTTC.

The chain employs TRBV5-1 and TRBJ1-1; D unclear. The CDR3 loop spans 15 amino acids. Deletions cut 4 bases from V and 2 bases from J, with 15 bases between. Germline CDR1 SGHRS, CDR2 YFSETQ. CDR3 nucleotides: TGCGCCAGCAGCGGAACCTTAGCAGAAAACACTGAAGCTTTCTTT. It is translated as CASSGTLAENTEAFF.

This chain joins TRBV7-6 and TRBJ2-5, with TRBD1 matching over 7 bases. Trimming cost V 5 bases and J 0 bases; bases outside gene matches: 6. Germline CDR1 and CDR2: SGHVS and FNYEAQ. The length of the CDR3 is 15 residues. The chain's CDR3 is CASSPFGQDQETQYF. CDR3 nucleotides: TGTGCCAGCAGCCCGTTCGGACAGGACCAAGAGACCCAGTACTTC. Variable domain in full (rest from reference TRBV7-6 and TRBJ2-5): GAGVSQSPRYKVTKRGQDVALRCDPISGHVSLYWYRQALGQGPEFLTYFNYEAQQDKSGLPNDRFSAERPEGSISTLTIQRTEQRDSAMYRCASSPFGQDQETQYFGPGTRLLVL.

This rearrangement joins TRBV11-2 to TRBJ2-3; D is uncertain. The germline CDR1 and CDR2 sequences are SGHAT and FQNNGV. Trimming took 4 bases from V and 5 from J, leaving 7 bases between them. The CDR3 is 12 amino acids. In DNA, the CDR3 is TGTGCCAGCAGCTCGTATAGAGATACGCAGTATTTT. It translates to CASSSYRDTQYF.